The clone carrying this T cell receptor beta chain was seen only a few times. Its antigen is unidentified. Cultured CD4+ T-cell DNA underwent Oncomine TCR Beta short-read sequencing. Each CDR3 protein is one row after TCRdb ran MiXCR on the PCR reads. In the table there are some 15,000 distinct CDR3 sequences, 24% of which are singletons. These data belong to a study of vaccination and CD4 T cells after COVID-19. In the study overall: Each post-COVID sample was drawn after diagnosis, and the median interval was roughly 97 days (range 35 to 161).

Germline CDR1 is SGHRS and CDR2 is YFSETQ. V lost 1 base, J lost 4 bases, and 6 bases lay in between. This CDR3 is built from 12 residues. Treatment meaning: roughly ten-day PBMC culture with coronavirus spike peptide pools or control peptides (ViraFEST assay). The receptor's source is a human donor who had recovered from COVID-19. Sequencing used CD4+ T cells from blood, cultured in vitro, obtained after SARS-CoV-2 vaccination. The V gene is TRBV5-1, the J gene TRBJ2-7; D remains unclear. CDR3 in DNA: TGCGCCAGCAGCTTGCTGCTGTACGAGCAGTACTTC. It codes for CASSLLLYEQYF.